This T cell receptor (beta chain) comes out of a study of CD8 T cells in ankylosing spondylitis. Whole-study findings and limits: There was a TCR beta motif, made of several highly homologous variants, that appeared characteristic of ankylosing spondylitis blood.

TCRdb analysed the 5' RACE reads with MiXCR anew, one entry per CDR3 protein. The repertoire has fewer than 200,000 distinct CDR3 sequences, approximately 18% of them found once; the top ten carry approximately 4.3%. This clonotype has at least ten counts. Its antigen is still unknown. The germline CDR1 and CDR2 sequences are SGHNT and YYREEE (reference sequence). The V and J ends lost 0 bases and 0 bases respectively, with 8 bases between them. The CDR3 length is 15 residues. The origin of this receptor is a male donor aged 10 to 30 with ankylosing spondylitis or in good health (not recorded which). Sequencing input: blood, either unsorted or a sorted T cell fraction (not recorded which). This sequence joins TRBV5-4 and TRBJ2-3; D uncertain. CDR3 nucleotide sequence: TGTGCCAGCAGCTTGGGGGCAGCAAGCACAGATACGCAGTATTTT. Residues: CASSLGAASTDTQYF.